Sequencing of this TCR beta chain was carried out in a study of control samples from healthy donors and cancer patients. This clone was counted once. Trimming cost V 4 bases and J 8 bases; bases outside gene matches: 7. From germline, CDR1 is SGHDT and CDR2 YYEEEE. The CDR3 covers 13 residues. Only in-frame clones appear in the TCRdb table, and some are missing; sequencing was by immunoSEQ multiplex PCR. The table has 150,000 or so clones, approximately 94% seen once. The chain joins TRBV5-6 to TRBJ1-2; 8 nucleotides match TRBD1. The sample comprised blood. This clonotype was obtained from a man aged 35 to 55 in good health. DNA for the CDR3: TGTGCCAGCAGCCGACAGGGGAGGGAAGGCTACACCTTC. This encodes CASSRQGREGYTF.